This T cell receptor (beta chain) was observed in a study of cytomegalovirus exposure and HLA in healthy donors. Across the study: From around 180 million T cells, an earlier analysis saw around 120 million unique TCR beta sequences.

With regard to this clone: Its specificity is unknown.

Study findings and constraints: Highly shared sequence variants in one cluster were likely a sequencing artifact. Later on, an analysis tied 18,000 or so TCR beta sequences to HLA alleles at 0.05 false discovery rate.

The PCR ran on 60 Vbeta and 13 Jbeta primers. This table comes from immunoSEQ multiplex PCR, and its TCRdb copy is limited to in-frame clones, with some not included. The data show 75,000 to 80,000 clones, roughly two thirds seen once. Looked up from germline, CDR1 is KGHSH and CDR2 is LQKENI. The V end lost 3 bases, the J end lost 9 bases, and 14 bases lay between the germline ends. This CDR3 has 13 amino acids. The source material was PBMCs. This rearrangement joins TRBV18 to TRBJ1-1; D gene unclear. The receptor was isolated from a man aged 55 to 70 in good health and CMV-seropositive. The CDR3 sequence is CASSPTGVDQAFF. The CDR3 DNA follows: TGTGCCAGCTCACCTACCGGGGTTGATCAAGCTTTCTTT.